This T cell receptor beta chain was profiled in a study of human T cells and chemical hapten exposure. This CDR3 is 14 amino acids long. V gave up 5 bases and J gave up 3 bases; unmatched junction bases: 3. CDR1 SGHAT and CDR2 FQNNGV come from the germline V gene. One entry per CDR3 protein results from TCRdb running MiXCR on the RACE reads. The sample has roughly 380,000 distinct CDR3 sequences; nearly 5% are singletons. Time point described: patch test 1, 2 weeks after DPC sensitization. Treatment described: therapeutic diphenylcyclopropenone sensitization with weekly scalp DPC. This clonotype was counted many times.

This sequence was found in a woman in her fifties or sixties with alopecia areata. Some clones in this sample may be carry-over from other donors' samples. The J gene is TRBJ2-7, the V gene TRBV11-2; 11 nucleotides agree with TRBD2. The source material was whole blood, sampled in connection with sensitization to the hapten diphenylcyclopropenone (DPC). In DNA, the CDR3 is TGTGCCAGCAGCCGACTAGCGGGAATCTACGAGCAGTACTTC. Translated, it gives CASSRLAGIYEQYF.